This TCR beta chain is drawn from a study of identical twins (dated by TCRdb to the mid-2010s). Background for the entire study: The study deep-sequenced TCR alpha and beta repertoires from monozygotic twins, unrelated adults of various ages and cord blood to test whether fetal clonotypes persist. To rule out contamination, the twin experiments were replicated at different times with different library preparation protocols. Results and caveats for the whole study, not just this receptor: Because the same donors could not be followed over many years, the conclusions depended on cross-sectional statistical analysis. Abundant cord blood beta clonotypes carried fewer insertions; young adult naive repertoires showed a weaker similar trend, while memory repertoires showed none. Compared with coincidental sharing between unrelated individuals, an excess of low generation-probability sequences was observed among out-of-frame TCR alpha sequences shared between twins. In monozygotic twins, recombination models systematically underestimated out-of-frame TCR alpha sharing, but the models matched the sharing seen between unrelated individuals. The excess sharing between twins in beta out-of-frame sequences was weaker because fewer shared sequences reduced the signal-to-noise ratio. Invariant T cells such as MAIT and iNKT could partly confound zero-insertion analyses, though diverse VJ usage argued against this for most clonotypes.

V and J lose 6 bases and 5 bases, and a span of 11 bases separates them. The CDR3 measures 14 amino acids from cysteine to phenylalanine. Only the CDR3 portion is preserved as DNA: 42 bases, with reading frame beginning at the first base. CDR1 and CDR2 were assigned from the germline V gene as SGHTA and FQGNSA. Libraries were made using 5' RACE. This sample was sequenced with an Illumina HiSeq 2000. A universal primer binding site was introduced by template switching, and a unique molecular identifier was present in the final cDNA, enabling accurate counting of TCR cDNA molecules. First-strand cDNA for TCR alpha and beta chains was synthesized from specific primers in the conserved constant-segment region. To control for contamination, each cDNA library was double barcoded with a SMART-Mk sample barcode plus Illumina barcodes. TruSeq adapter sequences, together with Illumina sample barcodes, were added in two successive PCR steps. The TCR alpha and beta cDNA libraries were sequenced on the Illumina HiSeq platform using custom primers. As for the original processing: Unique molecular identifiers were extracted from raw reads with MiGEC, and CDR3 positions were determined with MiXCR. For each individual, recombination models were inferred using an EM algorithm with the repgenHMM and IGoR tools. Shared clonotypes were analyzed with the tcR package in R, and sharing was normalized by the product of cloneset sizes. To study raw recombination without the effects of thymic and clonal selection, out-of-frame nonproductive sequences were analyzed. The public reads were reanalyzed by TCRdb: fastp trimming at Q25, MiXCR alignment, in-frame beta chains only. Rows are unified per CDR3 protein, each entry keeping the most common DNA and genes. These V and J calls are TCRdb output, not the study's own analysis. Recorded for this sample are roughly 1.6 million distinct CDR3 sequences; around a third of them occurred a single time. The top ten constitute roughly 0.3% of the sample.

Notes on this clonotype: Its target antigen remains unknown. No much larger clone exists at a distance of one base, and base qualities are not known.

Every donor in the study was a healthy Caucasian. The sequenced sample was cord blood. The chain joins TRBV7-2 to TRBJ1-6, with no confident D gene call. The clonotype comes from a newborn girl in good health. Here is the DNA: TGTGCCAGCAGTTCGACAAATAATAATTCACCCCTCCACTTT. This yields the protein CASSSTNNNSPLHF. The CDR3, completed at both ends by the reference TRBV7-2 and TRBJ1-6 genes, gives the full variable domain GAGVSQSPSNKVTEKGKDVELRCDPISGHTALYWYRQSLGQGLEFLIYFQGNSAPDKSGLPSDRFSAERTGGSVSTLTIQRTQQEDSAVYLCASSSTNNNSPLHFGNGTRLTVT.